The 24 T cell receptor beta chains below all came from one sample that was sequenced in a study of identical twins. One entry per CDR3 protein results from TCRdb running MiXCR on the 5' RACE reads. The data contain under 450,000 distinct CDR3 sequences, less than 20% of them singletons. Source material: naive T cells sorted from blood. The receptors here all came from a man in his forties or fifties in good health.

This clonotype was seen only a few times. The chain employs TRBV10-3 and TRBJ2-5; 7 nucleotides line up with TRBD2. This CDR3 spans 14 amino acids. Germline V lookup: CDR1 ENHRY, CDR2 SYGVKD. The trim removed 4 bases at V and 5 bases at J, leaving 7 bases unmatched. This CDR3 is CAISAIGEGETQYF. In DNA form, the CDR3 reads TGTGCCATCAGTGCTATCGGGGAGGGGGAGACCCAGTACTTC.

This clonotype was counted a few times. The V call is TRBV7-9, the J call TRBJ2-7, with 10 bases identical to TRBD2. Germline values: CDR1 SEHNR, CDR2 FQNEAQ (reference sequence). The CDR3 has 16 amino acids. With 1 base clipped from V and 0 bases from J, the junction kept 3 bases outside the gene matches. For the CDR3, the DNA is TGTGCCAGCAGCTTAGGGGCTAGCGGGAGCTCCTACGAGCAGTACTTC. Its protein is CASSLGASGSSYEQYF.

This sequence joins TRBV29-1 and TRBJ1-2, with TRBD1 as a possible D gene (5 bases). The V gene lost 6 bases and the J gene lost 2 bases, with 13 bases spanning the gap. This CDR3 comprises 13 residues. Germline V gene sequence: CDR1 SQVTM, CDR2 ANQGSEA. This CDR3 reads CSVRVSGNYGYTF. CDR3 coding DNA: TGCAGCGTCAGGGTGTCGGGGAACTATGGCTACACCTTC.

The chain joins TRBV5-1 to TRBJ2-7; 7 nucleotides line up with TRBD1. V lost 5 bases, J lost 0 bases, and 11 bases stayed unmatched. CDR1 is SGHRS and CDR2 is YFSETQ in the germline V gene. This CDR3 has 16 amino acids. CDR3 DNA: TGCGCCAGCAGGAGAGGGCCGGGACAGACCTCCTACGAGCAGTACTTC. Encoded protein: CASRRGPGQTSYEQYF. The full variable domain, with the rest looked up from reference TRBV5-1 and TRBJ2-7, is KAGVTQTPRYLIKTRGQQVTLSCSPISGHRSVSWYQQTPGQGLQFLFEYFSETQRNKGNFPGRFSGRQFSNSRSEMNVSTLELGDSALYLCASRRGPGQTSYEQYFGPGTRLTVT.

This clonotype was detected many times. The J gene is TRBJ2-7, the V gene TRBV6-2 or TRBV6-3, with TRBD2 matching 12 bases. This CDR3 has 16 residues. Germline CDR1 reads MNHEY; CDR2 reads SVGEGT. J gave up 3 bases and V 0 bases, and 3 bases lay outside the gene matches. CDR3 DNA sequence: TGTGCCAGCAGTTACTCGAGACTAGCGGGAGACTACGAGCAGTACTTC. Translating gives CASSYSRLAGDYEQYF.

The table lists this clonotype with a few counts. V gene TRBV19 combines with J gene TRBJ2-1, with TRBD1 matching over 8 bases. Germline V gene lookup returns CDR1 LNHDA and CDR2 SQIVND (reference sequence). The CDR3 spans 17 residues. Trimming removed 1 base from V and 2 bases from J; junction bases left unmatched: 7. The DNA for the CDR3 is TGTGCCAGTAGTATAGTTGGTTGGGGACAGGCCTACAATGAGCAGTTCTTC. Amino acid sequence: CASSIVGWGQAYNEQFF.

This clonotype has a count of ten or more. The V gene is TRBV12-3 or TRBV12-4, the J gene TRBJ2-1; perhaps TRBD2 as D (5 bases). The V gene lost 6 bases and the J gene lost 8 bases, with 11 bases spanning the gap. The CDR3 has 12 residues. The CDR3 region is CASRGVGDEQFF. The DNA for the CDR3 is TGTGCCAGCAGAGGCGTCGGGGATGAGCAGTTCTTC.

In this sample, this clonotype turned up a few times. CDR3 amino acids: CASSTQGAPGYTF. DNA of the CDR3: TGTGCCAGCAGCACACAGGGGGCGCCTGGCTACACCTTC. V is TRBV9 and J is TRBJ1-2; 9 positions agree with TRBD1. Losses at the gene ends were 4 bases for V and 7 bases for J; bases not matched to a gene: 5. The CDR3 is 13 residues long. Germline lookup yields CDR1 SGDLS and CDR2 YYNGEE.

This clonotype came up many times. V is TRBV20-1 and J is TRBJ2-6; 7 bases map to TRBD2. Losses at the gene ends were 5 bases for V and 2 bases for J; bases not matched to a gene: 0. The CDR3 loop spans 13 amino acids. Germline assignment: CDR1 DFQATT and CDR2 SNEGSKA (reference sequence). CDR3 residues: CSARGAGANVLTF. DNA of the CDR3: TGCAGTGCTCGGGGGGCTGGGGCCAACGTCCTGACTTTC.

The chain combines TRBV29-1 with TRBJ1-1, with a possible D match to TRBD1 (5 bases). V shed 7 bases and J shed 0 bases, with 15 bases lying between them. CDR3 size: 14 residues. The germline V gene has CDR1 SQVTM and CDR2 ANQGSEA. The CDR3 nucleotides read TGCAGCGCCAGGGAACAGGAGTTGAACACTGAAGCTTTCTTT. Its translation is CSAREQELNTEAFF.

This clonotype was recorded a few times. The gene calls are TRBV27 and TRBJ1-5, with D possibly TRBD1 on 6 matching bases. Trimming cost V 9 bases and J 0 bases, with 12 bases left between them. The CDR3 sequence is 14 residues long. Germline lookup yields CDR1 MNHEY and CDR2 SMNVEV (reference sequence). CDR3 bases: TGTGCCAGTGGACAGCCTTATAGCAATCAGCCCCAGCATTTT. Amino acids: CASGQPYSNQPQHF.

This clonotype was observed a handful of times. The CDR3 here is CASSPVASGNEQFF. The CDR3 DNA is TGTGCCAGCAGCCCCGTGGCTAGCGGGAATGAGCAGTTCTTC. V usage is TRBV7-9 and J usage is TRBJ2-1; 8 nucleotides agree with TRBD2. V gave up 5 bases and J gave up 7 bases; unmatched junction bases: 7. Per germline, CDR1 SEHNR and CDR2 FQNEAQ (reference sequence). CDR3 length equals 14 residues.

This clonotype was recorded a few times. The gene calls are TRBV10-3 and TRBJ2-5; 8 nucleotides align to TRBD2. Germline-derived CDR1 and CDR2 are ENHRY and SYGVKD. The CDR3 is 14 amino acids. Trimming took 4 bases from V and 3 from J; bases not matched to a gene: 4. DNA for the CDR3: TGTGCCATCAGTGGGGCGGGGGGCGAAGAGACCCAGTACTTC. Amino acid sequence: CAISGAGGEETQYF.

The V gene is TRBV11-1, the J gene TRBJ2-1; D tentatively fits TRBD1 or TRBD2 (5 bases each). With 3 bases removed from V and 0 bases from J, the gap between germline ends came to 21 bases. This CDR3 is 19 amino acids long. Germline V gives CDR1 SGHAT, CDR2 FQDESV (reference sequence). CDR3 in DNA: TGTGCCAGCAGCTTGCCAGGGCGTAGGGTAGCGAGCTCCTACAATGAGCAGTTCTTC. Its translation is CASSLPGRRVASSYNEQFF.

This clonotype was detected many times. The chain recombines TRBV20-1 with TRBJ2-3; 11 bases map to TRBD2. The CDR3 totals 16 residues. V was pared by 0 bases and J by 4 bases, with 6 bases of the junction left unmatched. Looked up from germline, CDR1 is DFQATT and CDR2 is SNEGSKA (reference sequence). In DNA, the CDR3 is TGCAGTGCTAGAGATTTAGCGGGGGGGCTACCAGATACGCAGTATTTT. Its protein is CSARDLAGGLPDTQYF.

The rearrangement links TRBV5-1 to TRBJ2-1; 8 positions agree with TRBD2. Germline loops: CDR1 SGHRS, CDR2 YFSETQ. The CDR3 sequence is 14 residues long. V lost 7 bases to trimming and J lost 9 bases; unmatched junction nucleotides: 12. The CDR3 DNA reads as TGCGCCAGCGGCCCCCTCACTAGCGGTGGTGAGCAGTTCTTC. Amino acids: CASGPLTSGGEQFF.

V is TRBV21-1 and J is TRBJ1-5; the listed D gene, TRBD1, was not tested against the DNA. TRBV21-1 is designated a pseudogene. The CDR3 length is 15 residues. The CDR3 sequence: CASSKIAGAHQPQHF. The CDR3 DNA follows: TGTGCCAGCAGCAAAATTGCAGGGGCGCATCAGCCCCAGCATTTT.

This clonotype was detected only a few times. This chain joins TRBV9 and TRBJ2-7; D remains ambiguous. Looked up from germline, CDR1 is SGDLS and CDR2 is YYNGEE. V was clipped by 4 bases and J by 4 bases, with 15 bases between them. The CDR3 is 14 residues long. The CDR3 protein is CASSPPTSQYEQYF. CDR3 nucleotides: TGTGCCAGCAGCCCCCCGACAAGTCAGTACGAGCAGTACTTC. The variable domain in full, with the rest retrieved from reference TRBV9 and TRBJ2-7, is DSGVTQTPKHLITATGQRVTLRCSPRSGDLSVYWYQQSLDQGLQFLIQYYNGEERAKGNILERFSAQQFPDLHSELNLSSLELGDSALYFCASSPPTSQYEQYFGPGTRLTVT.

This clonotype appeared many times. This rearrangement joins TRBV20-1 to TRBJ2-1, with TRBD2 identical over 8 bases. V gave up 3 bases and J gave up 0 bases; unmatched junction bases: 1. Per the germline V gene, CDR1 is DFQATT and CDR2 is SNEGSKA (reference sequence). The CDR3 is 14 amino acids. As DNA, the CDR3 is TGCAGTGCTAGGCTAGCGGGCTCCTACAATGAGCAGTTCTTC. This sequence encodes CSARLAGSYNEQFF.

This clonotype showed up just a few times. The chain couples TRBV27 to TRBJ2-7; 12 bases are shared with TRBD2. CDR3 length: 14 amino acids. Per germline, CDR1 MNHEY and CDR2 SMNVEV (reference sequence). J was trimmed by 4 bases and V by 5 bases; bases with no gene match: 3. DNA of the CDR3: TGTGCCAGCAGTCGGACTAGCGGGGCGTACGAGCAGTACTTC. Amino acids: CASSRTSGAYEQYF.

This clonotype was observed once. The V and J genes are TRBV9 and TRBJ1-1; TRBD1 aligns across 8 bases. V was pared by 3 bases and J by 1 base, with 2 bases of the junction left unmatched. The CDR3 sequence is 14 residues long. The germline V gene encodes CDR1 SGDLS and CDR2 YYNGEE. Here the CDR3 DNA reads TGTGCCAGCAGCGCAGGGGGCGGGAACACTGAAGCTTTCTTT. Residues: CASSAGGGNTEAFF.

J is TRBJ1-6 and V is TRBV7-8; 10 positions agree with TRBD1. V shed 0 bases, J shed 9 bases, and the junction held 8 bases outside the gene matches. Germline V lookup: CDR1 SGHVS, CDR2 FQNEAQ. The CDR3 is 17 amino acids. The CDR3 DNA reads TGTGCCAGCAGCTTAGCTCCCCCGGGACAGGGGAGTTCACCCCTCCACTTT. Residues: CASSLAPPGQGSSPLHF.

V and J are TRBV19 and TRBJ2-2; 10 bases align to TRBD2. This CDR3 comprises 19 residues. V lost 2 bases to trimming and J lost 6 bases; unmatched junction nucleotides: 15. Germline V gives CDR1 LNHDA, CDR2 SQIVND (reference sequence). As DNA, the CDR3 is TGTGCCAGTAGTATACGAGTGGCTAGCGGGAGACTCGGAGCCGGGGAGCTGTTTTTT. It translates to CASSIRVASGRLGAGELFF.

Here the CDR3 DNA reads TGTGCCGCCAGAGGCGGACAGGGGAGTGCGGACGAGCAGTACTTC. It encodes CAARGGQGSADEQYF. The V call is TRBV10-3, the J call TRBJ2-7; 9 bases line up with TRBD1. This CDR3 has 15 amino acids. V lost 11 bases and J lost 5; bases outside the gene matches: 16. Germline V CDR1 and CDR2: ENHRY, SYGVKD.